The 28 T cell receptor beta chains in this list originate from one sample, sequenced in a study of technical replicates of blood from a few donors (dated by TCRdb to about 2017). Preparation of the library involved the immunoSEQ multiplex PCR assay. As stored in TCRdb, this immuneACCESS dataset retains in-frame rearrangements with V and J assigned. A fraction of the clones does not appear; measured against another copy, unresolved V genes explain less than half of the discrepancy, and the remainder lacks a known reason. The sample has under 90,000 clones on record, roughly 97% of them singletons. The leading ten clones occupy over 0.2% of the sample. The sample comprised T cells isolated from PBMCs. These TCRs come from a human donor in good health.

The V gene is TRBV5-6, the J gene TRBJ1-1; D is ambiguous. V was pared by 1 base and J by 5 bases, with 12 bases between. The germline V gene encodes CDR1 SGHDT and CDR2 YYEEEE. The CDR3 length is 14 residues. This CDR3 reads CASSLLRFRTEAFF. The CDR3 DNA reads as TGTGCCAGCAGCTTGTTACGGTTTAGAACTGAAGCTTTCTTT.

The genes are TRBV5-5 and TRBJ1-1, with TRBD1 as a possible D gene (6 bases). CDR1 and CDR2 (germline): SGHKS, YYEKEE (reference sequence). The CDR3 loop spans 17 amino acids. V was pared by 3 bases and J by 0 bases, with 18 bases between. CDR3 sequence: CASSSRLDRPLNTEAFF. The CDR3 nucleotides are TGTGCCAGCAGCTCCCGCCTTGACAGGCCATTGAACACTGAAGCTTTCTTT.

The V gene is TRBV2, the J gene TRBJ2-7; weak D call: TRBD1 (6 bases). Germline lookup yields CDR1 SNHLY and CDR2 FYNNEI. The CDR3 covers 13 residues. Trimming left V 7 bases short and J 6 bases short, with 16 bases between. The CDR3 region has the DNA TGTGCCAGCACAGACAGGCTTAGGGGCGAGCAGTACTTC. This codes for CASTDRLRGEQYF. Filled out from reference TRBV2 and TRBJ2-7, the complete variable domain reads EPEVTQTPSHQVTQMGQEVILRCVPISNHLYFYWYRQILGQKVEFLVSFYNNEISEKSEIFDDQFSVERPDGSNFTLKIRSTKLEDSAMYFCASTDRLRGEQYFGPGTRLTVT.

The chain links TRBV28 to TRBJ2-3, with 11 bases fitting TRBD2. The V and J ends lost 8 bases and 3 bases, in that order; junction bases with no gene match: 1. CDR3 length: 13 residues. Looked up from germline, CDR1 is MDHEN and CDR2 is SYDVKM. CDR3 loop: CASWTSGTDTQYF. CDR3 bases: TGTGCCAGCTGGACTAGCGGGACAGATACGCAGTATTTT.

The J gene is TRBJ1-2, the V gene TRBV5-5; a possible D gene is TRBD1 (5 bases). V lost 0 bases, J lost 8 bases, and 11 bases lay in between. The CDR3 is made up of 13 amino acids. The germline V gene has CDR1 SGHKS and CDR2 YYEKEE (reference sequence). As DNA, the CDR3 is TGTGCCAGCAGCTTGGCACAGGAGAGGGGCTACACCTTC. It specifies CASSLAQERGYTF.

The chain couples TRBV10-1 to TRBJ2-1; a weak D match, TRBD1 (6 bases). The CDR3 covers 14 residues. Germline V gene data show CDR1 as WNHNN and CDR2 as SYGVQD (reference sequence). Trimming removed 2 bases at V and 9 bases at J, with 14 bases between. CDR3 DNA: TGCGCCAGCAGTGAGACCCCGACAGGAGTTGAGCAGTTCTTC. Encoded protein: CASSETPTGVEQFF.

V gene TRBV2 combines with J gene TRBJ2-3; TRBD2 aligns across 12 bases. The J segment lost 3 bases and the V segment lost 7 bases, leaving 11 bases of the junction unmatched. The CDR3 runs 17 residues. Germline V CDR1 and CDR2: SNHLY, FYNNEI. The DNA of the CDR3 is TGTGCCAGCAAAGGCCTAGCGGGGGGGCTTGGTACAGATACGCAGTATTTT. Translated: CASKGLAGGLGTDTQYF.

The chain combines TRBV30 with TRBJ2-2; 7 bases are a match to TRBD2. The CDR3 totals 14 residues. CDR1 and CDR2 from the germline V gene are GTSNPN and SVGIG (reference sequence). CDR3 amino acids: CVSDPGEGTGELFF. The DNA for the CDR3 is TGTGTATCCGACCCGGGGGAGGGGACCGGGGAGCTGTTTTTT.

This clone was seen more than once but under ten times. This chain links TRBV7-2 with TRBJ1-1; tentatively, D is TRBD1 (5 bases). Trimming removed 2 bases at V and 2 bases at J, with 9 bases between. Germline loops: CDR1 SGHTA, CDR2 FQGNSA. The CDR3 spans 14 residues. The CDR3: CASSLYQGNTEAFF. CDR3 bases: TGTGCCAGCAGCTTATATCAGGGTAACACTGAAGCTTTCTTT.

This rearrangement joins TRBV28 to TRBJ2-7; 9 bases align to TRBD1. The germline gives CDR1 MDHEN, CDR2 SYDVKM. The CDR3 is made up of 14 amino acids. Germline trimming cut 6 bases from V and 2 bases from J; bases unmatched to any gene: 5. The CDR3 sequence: CASSRTGAPYEQYF. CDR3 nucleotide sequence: TGTGCCAGCAGCCGGACAGGGGCCCCCTACGAGCAGTACTTC.

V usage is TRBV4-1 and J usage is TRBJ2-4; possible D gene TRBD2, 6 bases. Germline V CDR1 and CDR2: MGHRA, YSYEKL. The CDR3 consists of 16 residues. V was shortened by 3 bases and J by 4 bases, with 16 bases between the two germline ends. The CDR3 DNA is TGCGCCAGCAGCCACCTCGGGAGAGAGGCTAAAAACATTCAGTACTTC. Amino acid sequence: CASSHLGREAKNIQYF.

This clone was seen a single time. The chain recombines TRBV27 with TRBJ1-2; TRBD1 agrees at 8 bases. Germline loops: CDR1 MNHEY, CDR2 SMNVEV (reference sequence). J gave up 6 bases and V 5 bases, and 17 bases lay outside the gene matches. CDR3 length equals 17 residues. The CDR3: CASSPTVYTGGWHGYTF. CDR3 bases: TGTGCCAGCAGTCCAACCGTTTATACAGGGGGATGGCATGGCTACACCTTC.

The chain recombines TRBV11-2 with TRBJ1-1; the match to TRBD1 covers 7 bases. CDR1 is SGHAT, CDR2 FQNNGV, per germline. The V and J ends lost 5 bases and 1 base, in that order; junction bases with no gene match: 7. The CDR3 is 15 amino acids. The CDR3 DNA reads TGTGCCAGCAGCCTTACGACAGGGAGGAACACTGAAGCTTTCTTT. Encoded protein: CASSLTTGRNTEAFF. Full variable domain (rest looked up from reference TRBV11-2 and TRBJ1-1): EAGVAQSPRYKIIEKRQSVAFWCNPISGHATLYWYQQILGQGPKLLIQFQNNGVVDDSQLPKDRFSAERLKGVDSTLKIQPAKLEDSAVYLCASSLTTGRNTEAFFGQGTRLTVV.

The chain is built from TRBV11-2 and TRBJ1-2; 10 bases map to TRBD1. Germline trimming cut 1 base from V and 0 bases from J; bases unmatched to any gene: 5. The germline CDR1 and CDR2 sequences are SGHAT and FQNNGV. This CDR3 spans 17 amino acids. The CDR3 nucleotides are TGTGCCAGCAGCTTAGCTAGGACAGGGGGGACTAACTATGGCTACACCTTC. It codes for CASSLARTGGTNYGYTF.

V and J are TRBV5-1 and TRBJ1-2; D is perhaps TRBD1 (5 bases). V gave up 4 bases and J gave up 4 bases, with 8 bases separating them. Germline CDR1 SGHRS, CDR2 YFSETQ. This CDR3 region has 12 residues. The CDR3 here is CASSPDSYGYTF. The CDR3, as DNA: TGCGCCAGCAGCCCCGACAGCTATGGCTACACCTTC.

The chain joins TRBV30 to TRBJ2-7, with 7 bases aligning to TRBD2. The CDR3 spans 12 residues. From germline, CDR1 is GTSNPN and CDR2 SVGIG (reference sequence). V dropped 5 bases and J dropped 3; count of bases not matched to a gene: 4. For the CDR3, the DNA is TGTGCCTGGGGGGGGGAATACTACGAGCAGTACTTC. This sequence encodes CAWGGEYYEQYF.

The CDR3 spells CASIGVSSYNEQFF. The CDR3 DNA follows: TGTGCCAGCATCGGGGTGAGCTCCTACAATGAGCAGTTCTTC. V and J are TRBV2 and TRBJ2-1; TRBD2 is a possible D gene (5 bases). The CDR3 covers 14 residues. CDR1 is SNHLY, CDR2 FYNNEI, per germline. The ends were cut back, 7 bases at V and 0 bases at J, with 10 bases in the middle.

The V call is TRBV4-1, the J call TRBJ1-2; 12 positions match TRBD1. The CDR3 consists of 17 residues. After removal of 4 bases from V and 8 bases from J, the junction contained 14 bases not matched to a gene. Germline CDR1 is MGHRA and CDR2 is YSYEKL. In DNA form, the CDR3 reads TGCGCCAGCAGCCCTTGGGGTAGGGGACAGGGGGCTGGAGGCTACACCTTC. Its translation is CASSPWGRGQGAGGYTF.

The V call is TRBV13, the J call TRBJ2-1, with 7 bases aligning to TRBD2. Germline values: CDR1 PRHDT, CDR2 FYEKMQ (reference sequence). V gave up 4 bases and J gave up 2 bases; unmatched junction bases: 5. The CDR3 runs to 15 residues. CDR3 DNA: TGTGCCAGCAGCTCGCGGGAGACGACCTACAATGAGCAGTTCTTC. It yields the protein CASSSRETTYNEQFF. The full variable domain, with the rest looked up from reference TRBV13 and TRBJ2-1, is AAGVIQSPRHLIKEKRETATLKCYPIPRHDTVYWYQQGPGQDPQFLISFYEKMQSDKGSIPDRFSAQQFSDYHSELNMSSLELGDSALYFCASSSRETTYNEQFFGPGTRLTVL.

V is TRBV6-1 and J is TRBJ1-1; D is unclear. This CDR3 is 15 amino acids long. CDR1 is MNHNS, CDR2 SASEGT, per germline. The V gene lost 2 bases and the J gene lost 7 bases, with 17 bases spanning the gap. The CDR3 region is CASSERGSAGNEAFF. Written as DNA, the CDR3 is TGTGCCAGCAGTGAACGAGGTTCAGCCGGGAATGAAGCTTTCTTT.

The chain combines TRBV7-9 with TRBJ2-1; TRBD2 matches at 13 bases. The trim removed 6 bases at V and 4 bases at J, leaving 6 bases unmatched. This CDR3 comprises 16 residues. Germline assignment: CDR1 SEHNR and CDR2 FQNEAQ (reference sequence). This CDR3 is CASRGGTSGEYNEQFF. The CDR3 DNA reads TGTGCCAGCAGGGGAGGGACTAGCGGGGAATACAATGAGCAGTTCTTC.

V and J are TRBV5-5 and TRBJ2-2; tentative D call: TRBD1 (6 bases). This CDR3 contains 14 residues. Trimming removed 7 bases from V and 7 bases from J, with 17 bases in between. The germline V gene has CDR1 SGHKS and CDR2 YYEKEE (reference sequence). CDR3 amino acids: CASRTGFRGGELFF. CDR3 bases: TGTGCCAGCCGAACAGGGTTTCGGGGCGGGGAGCTGTTTTTT.

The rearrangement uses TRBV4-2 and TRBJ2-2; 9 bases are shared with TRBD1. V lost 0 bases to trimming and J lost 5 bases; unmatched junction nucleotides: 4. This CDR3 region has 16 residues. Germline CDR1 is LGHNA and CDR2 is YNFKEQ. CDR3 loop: CASSQDSTGGTGELFF. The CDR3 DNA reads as TGTGCCAGCAGCCAAGATTCGACAGGGGGGACCGGGGAGCTGTTTTTT.

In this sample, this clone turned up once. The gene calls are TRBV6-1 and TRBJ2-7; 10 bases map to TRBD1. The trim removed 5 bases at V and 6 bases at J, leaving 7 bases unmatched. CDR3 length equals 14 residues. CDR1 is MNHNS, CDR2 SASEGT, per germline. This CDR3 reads CASSIPGTGVEQYF. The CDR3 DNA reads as TGTGCCAGCAGTATACCCGGGACAGGGGTCGAGCAGTACTTC.

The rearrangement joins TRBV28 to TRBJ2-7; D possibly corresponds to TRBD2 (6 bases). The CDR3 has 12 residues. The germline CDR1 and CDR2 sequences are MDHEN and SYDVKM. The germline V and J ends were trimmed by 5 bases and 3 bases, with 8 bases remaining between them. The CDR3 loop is CASSGGIYEQYF. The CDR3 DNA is TGTGCCAGCAGTGGAGGGATCTACGAGCAGTACTTC. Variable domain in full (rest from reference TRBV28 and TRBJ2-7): DVKVTQSSRYLVKRTGEKVFLECVQDMDHENMFWYRQDPGLGLRLIYFSYDVKMKEKGDIPEGYSVSREKKERFSLILESASTNQTSMYLCASSGGIYEQYFGPGTRLTVT.

The CDR3 DNA is TGTGCCAGCAGCTTAGGGGATCCGGGGTCTCCTGAAGCTTTCTTT. Translated, it gives CASSLGDPGSPEAFF. The J gene is TRBJ1-1, the V gene TRBV13; D gene ambiguous. Germline loops: CDR1 PRHDT, CDR2 FYEKMQ (reference sequence). This CDR3 contains 15 residues. With 0 bases removed from V and 6 bases from J, the gap between germline ends came to 14 bases.

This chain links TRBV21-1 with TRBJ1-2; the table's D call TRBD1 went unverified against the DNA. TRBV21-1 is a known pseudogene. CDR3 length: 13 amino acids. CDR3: CAIWDRCSDGYTF. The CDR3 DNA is TGTGCCATCTGGGACAGGTGTAGCGATGGCTACACCTTC.

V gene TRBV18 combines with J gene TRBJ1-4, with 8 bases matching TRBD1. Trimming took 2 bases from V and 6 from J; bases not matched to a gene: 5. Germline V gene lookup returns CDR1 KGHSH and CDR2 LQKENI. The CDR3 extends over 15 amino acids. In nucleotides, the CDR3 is TGTGCCAGCTCACCAGAGCCGGACAGGGATGAAAAACTGTTTTTT. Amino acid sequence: CASSPEPDRDEKLFF.